This T cell receptor (beta chain) was identified in a study of T-cell reconstitution after alpha-beta-depleted transplantation in children. Preparation of the TCRbeta library used unique molecular identifiers. TCRdb re-derived calls from the PCR reads in MiXCR, one entry per CDR3 protein. The table includes roughly 500,000 distinct CDR3 sequences, 30% to 35% detected once. This clonotype was counted between two and nine times. The germline gives CDR1 SQVTM, CDR2 ANQGSEA. The CDR3 totals 13 residues. Trimming stripped 7 bases from V and 0 bases from J, with 12 bases between. J is TRBJ1-1 and V is TRBV29-1; a possible D gene is TRBD1 (5 bases). The sample in question was PBMCs from the stem cell graft donor, obtained from the stem cell graft. The sequence was collected from a human donor who donated a stem cell graft to a child with aplastic anemia. The CDR3 nucleotides are TGCAGCGAAACGGGGCTATTGAACACTGAAGCTTTCTTT. Its protein is CSETGLLNTEAFF.